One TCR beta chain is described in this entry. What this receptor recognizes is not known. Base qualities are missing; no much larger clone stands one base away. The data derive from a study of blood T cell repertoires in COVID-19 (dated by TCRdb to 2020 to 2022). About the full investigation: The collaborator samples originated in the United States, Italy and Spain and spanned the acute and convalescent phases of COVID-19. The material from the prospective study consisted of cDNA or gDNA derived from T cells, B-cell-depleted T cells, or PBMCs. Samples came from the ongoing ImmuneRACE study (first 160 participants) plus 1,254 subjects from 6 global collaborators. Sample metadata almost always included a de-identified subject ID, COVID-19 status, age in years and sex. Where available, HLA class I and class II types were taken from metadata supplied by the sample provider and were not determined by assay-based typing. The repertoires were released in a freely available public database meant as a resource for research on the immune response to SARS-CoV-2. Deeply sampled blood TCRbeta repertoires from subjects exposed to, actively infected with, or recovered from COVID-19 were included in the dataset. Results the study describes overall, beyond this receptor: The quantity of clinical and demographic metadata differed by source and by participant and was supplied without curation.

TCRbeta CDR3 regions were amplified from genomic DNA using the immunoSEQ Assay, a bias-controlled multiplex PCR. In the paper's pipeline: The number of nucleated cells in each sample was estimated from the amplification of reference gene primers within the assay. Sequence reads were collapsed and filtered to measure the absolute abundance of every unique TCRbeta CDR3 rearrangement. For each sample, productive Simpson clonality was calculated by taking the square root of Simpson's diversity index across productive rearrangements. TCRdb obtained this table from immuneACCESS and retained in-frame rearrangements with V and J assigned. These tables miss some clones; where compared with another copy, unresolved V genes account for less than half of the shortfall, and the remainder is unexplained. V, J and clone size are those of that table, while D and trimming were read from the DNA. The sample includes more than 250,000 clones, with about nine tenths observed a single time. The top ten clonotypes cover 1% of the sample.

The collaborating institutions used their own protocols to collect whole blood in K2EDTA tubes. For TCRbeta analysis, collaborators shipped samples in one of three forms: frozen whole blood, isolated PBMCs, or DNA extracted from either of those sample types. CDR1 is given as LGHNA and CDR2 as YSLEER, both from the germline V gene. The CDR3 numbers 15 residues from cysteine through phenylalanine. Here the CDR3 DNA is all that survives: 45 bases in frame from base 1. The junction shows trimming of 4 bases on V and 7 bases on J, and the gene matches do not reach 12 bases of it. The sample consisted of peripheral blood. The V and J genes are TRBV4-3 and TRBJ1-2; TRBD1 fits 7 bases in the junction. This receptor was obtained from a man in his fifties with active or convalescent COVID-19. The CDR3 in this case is CASSPGQNLRVGYTF. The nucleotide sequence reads TGCGCCAGCAGCCCGGGACAGAATTTGCGTGTTGGCTACACCTTC.